The subject of this entry is one T cell receptor (beta chain). Its antigen remains unidentified. The sort gate was single viable CD3+CD4+CD8-CD45RO+ cells for memory CD4+ T cells. CMV serostatus came from serum IgG against pp150, pp28, p38, p52. The sample originates from a study of memory CD4+ T cells and cytomegalovirus serostatus. About the research overall: Donors were healthy Belgian adults, 9 CMV seropositive and approximately 25 seronegative.

This table comes from immunoSEQ multiplex PCR, and its TCRdb copy is limited to in-frame clones, with some not included. In the table there are approximately 61,000 clones, approximately 78% of which are singletons. Study-level results: Each of approximately 69 CMV-associated TCRbeta sequences occurred in one to five individuals.

The material sequenced was memory CD4+ T cells from blood. The receptor was isolated from an adult in good health and CMV-seronegative.

The DNA for the CDR3 is TGTGCCAGCAGCTTAGAGCCGGGACAGGCGGATTCACCCCTCCACTTT. It translates to CASSLEPGQADSPLHF. This chain links TRBV7-6 with TRBJ1-6; the match to TRBD1 covers 8 bases. Germline lookup yields CDR1 SGHVS and CDR2 FNYEAQ. The trim removed 1 base at V and 8 bases at J, leaving 7 bases unmatched. The CDR3 sequence is 16 residues long. Supplemented by reference TRBV7-6 and TRBJ1-6, the full variable domain reads GAGVSQSPRYKVTKRGQDVALRCDPISGHVSLYWYRQALGQGPEFLTYFNYEAQQDKSGLPNDRFSAERPEGSISTLTIQRTEQRDSAMYRCASSLEPGQADSPLHFGNGTRLTVT.